This TCR beta chain was captured by sequencing in a study of neoadjuvant anti-PD-1 for oral cavity cancer. About the research overall: Non-progressing patients received a fourth nivolumab dose near day 43, then surgery on days 50-56.

This clone has just a few counts. Its antigen is still unknown. Assay used: immunoSEQ multiplex PCR; TCRdb lists only in-frame clones, some missing. The data contain more than 12,000 clones, about 36% of them singletons. The germline gives CDR1 SGHVS, CDR2 FQNEAQ. Trimming left V 3 bases short and J 4 bases short, with 12 bases between. The CDR3 has 14 amino acids. Study-wide findings and caveats: Post-treatment tumors with larger preexisting clones showed more shrinkage.

The time point: after neoadjuvant nivolumab, at surgical resection. The chain employs TRBV7-8 and TRBJ1-2, with D unresolved. The TCR sequence derives from a person between 40 and 85 years old with oral cavity squamous cell carcinoma. The material sequenced was tumor tissue, taken after nivolumab (anti-PD-1) treatment. DNA for the CDR3: TGTGCCAGCAGCTTCCGACAATCGGCCTATGGCTACACCTTC. This sequence encodes CASSFRQSAYGYTF.